This TCR beta chain came from a study of cytomegalovirus exposure and HLA in healthy donors (dated by TCRdb to the late 2010s). Regarding the complete study: An earlier analysis of under 600 of the donors reported approximately 300 Gb of sequence data and some 120 million unique TCR beta sequences from about 180 million T cells. About 300 gigabases of sequencing data and 75 million to 85 million unique TCR sequences made up an early release that covered some 640 HLA-typed donors. Among the roughly 400 genotyped donors, around 81% belonged to the genetic ancestry cluster associated with self-reported Caucasian donors. The study was designed to test whether signatures of past pathogen exposure could be identified by cataloging public T cell receptors. The study profiled the T cell repertoires of hundreds of subjects by immunosequencing and related them to cytomegalovirus serostatus. Besides the first cohort of about 730 subjects, a separate validation cohort made up of 90 to 150 different subjects was used. High-throughput TCR immunosequencing, statistical association of individual TCRs with disease status, and machine learning were combined to predict cytomegalovirus infection status. A later analysis re-examined previously published TCR beta repertoires from roughly 650 donors and added high-resolution HLA genotyping to investigate patterns of TCR occurrence. The later analysis used no new phenotypic data to find candidate immune exposures, relying instead on TCR beta sequences and their occurrence across donors. An earlier analysis of 587 of the donors applied high-throughput TCR beta sequencing to assess whether each TCR beta V gene segment acted as functional or pseudogenic. Donor age, sex, ethnicity and CMV serostatus were compiled together with the repertoire data. A later genetic analysis took genome-wide SNP genotypes for 398 of the 666 donors and used that subset as a discovery cohort. Every repertoire in the discovery cohort had been generated on one and the same sequencing platform. HLA typing covered class I and class II loci at four-digit resolution. Typing coverage varied by locus: about 620-630 donors for A, B, C, DRB1 and DQB1; 522 for DQA1; approximately 610 for DPA1; 450 to 480 for DPB1. Because of strong linkage in the cohort, roughly five DR-DQ haplotypes were treated as single units for association and clustering. On average, roughly 200,000 unique TCR beta nucleotide sequences were sequenced per donor among 350 to 400 genotyped donors of the cohort, with around 19% of those sequences being non-productive.

Overall results and qualifications from the work: In a later analysis, HLA-associated TCR beta chains showed more clonal expansion and lower generation probabilities than non-associated chains that were equally common. According to a later analysis, parvovirus B19, influenza, CMV and Epstein-Barr virus appeared linked to several top co-occurrence clusters. A further reported finding was that TCR beta sequences accurately predicted the HLA-A and HLA-B alleles for most subjects in the first cohort. The 87-base-pair reads could not distinguish some IMGT-functional V segments, including TRBV6-2 and TRBV6-3, so those segments were excluded. A later analysis found that most CMV-associated TCR beta chains appeared HLA-restricted, with HLA associations seemingly driven largely by CMV exposure. Because counts were too low, around 18 rarely observed V segments, including chromosome 9 orphons, were left out of the earlier analysis of several hundred of the donors. It was suggested by the authors that the approach could potentially be generalized to other disease states and immunological phenotypes. Roughly uniform sequencing depth across donors was assumed in presence/absence analyses, although this assumption may not hold. In a later genetic analysis, a missense DCLRE1C variant was associated with V-gene and J-gene trimming of TCR beta chains, and the association was replicated in an independent cohort. The study gave a list of some 150 TCR beta chains associated with cytomegalovirus. Linkage disequilibrium might explain the correlated functional status among segregating V segments, but an unknown experimental factor could not be excluded. The sequencing pipeline was judged likely to have produced a cluster of highly shared sequence variants as a technical artifact. Cytomegalovirus status was reported to be diagnosed by the classifier with high specificity and sensitivity in both the original and validation cohorts. Assigning TCR associations to individual alleles was difficult when HLA alleles, especially DR and DQ, strongly co-occurred. A later analysis associated 17,000 or so TCR beta sequences with specific HLA alleles at a false discovery rate of 0.05. In a later analysis, the rate of TCR association differed among HLA loci, with DRB1 alleles having the most associated TCRs and HLA-C alleles having the fewest. In this cohort, only TCR beta chains were sequenced, and detectable features were limited by the absence of alpha or paired-chain data. Because HLA typing was missing for some donors at each locus, association tests included only the typed subset. In an earlier analysis of some 500 of the donors, most TCR beta V segments appeared in productive rearrangements about 87% or about 30% of the time, broadly matching IMGT annotations. Across donors, most TCR sequences were observed very rarely, whereas some public TCRs were present in many individuals. Three of the identified cytomegalovirus-associated TCR beta chains were confirmed in vitro to be specific for cytomegalovirus antigens. Immune exposure information for the cohort was limited to CMV serostatus. Compared with the roughly 670-donor mean, donors in an Asian-associated ancestry cluster had fewer N-insertions in productive TCRs, according to a later genetic analysis.

This clone has more than one count but fewer than ten. Its antigen target is currently unknown. No per-base quality is available; no much larger clone lies one base away. The cohort was made up of roughly 670 healthy bone marrow donors. At the time of sampling, every cohort member was nominally healthy, though immune exposures that went unrecorded were likely present. The donor was CMV seronegative and was included in the group of a few hundred seronegative cohort members. Each donor provided a peripheral blood sample, and peripheral blood mononuclear cells were used for TCR beta sequencing. Genomic DNA was extracted from the blood cell samples with the Qiagen DNeasy Blood Extraction Kit. The library was prepared using the immunoSEQ multiplex PCR assay. A mixture of 60 forward primers for TCR Vbeta segments and 13 reverse primers for TCR Jbeta segments was used in the multiplex PCR. Amplification of the CDR3 region of rearranged TCR beta genes was performed with a multiplex PCR assay on genomic DNA. Amplified TCR beta libraries were sequenced as 87-base-pair reads on the Illumina HiSeq System. On the authors' methods: A later analysis counted approximately 76 million unique TCR beta chains across the 640 or so repertoires, and about 10 million of these chains were shared by at least two donors. Raw reads were error-corrected and collapsed into unique sequences by a nearest-neighbor algorithm in which closely related sequences were merged to remove PCR and sequencing errors. Alignment of CDR3 sequences to IMGT reference sequences was used to assign V, D and J gene segments. For a sequence to be retained, a match of at least six nucleotides was required to both a V gene segment and a J gene segment. Rearrangements were called productive when the CDR3 lacked stop codons and stayed in frame with V and J; all others were non-productive. Following IMGT convention, CDR3 was defined as the stretch from the second conserved V-encoded cysteine to the conserved J-encoded phenylalanine. In an earlier analysis of more than 550 of the donors, sequences lacking an unambiguous match to a single V gene segment were excluded. In an earlier analysis of a few hundred of the donors, V segments were called functional above 56.7% productive rearrangements and were called segregating when the between-donor standard deviation exceeded 5%. A statistical classification framework was built to diagnose cytomegalovirus status from the catalog of TCR beta chain sequences. In a later analysis, TCR nucleotide sequences were compared against IMGT/GENE-DB human TR gene sequences so that V and J genes could be assigned. Using the TCRdist pipeline, a later analysis assigned CDR3 sequences along with most-parsimonious VDJ recombination scenarios. In a later analysis, each TCR beta chain was defined by its CDR3 amino acid sequence together with its V-gene family, and reads lacking a unique V-gene family were excluded. A later analysis removed 600 or so highly shared, low-generation-probability nucleotide sequences to deal with suspected cross-contamination and a sequencing artifact. A later analysis calculated a clonal expansion index for each public chain from normalized within-repertoire ranks of inferred template counts. A later analysis computed generation probabilities with a VDJ recombination model fitted to out-of-frame rearrangements, and checked the results against IGoR. Hypergeometric tests were used in a later analysis to score TCR-TCR, TCR-HLA and TCR-CMV co-occurrence, with a repertoire-size bias correction applied to the TCR pairs. False discovery rates were estimated in a later analysis by permuting HLA or CMV assignments 20 times. In a later analysis, co-occurring TCRs were grouped with DBSCAN, and TCRdist sequence similarity was added when clustering was performed within HLA-allele-positive subsets. Co-occurrence clustering excluded repertoires with fewer than 30,000 or more than 120,000 public chains, plus five with anomalous nucleotide sharing. TCRdb limited this immuneACCESS table to in-frame rearrangements with V and J called. A share of clones is missing; checked studies link under half to unresolved V genes, and the rest is unexplained. The D gene and trimming were derived from the DNA, and the V and J assignments and clone size from that table. The sample table contains approximately 44,000 clones; only one count was recorded for approximately 81% of them. Under 3% of the sample is held by the ten biggest clonotypes.

The CDR3 measures 13 amino acids from cysteine to phenylalanine. The sequence is cut down to CDR3 DNA, 39 bases in frame from base 1. For CDR1 and CDR2, the germline V gene lists ENHRY and SYGVKD. Trimming removed 6 bases from V and 0 bases from J, leaving 6 bases between the germline ends. The V and J segments used are TRBV10-3 and TRBJ1-3, with the D gene too uncertain to name. The source material was PBMCs. The TCR sequence derives from a man aged 50 to 60 in good health and CMV-seronegative. Read as DNA, the sequence is TGTGCCATCAGACCCAGCTCTGGAAACACCATATATTTT. The translation is CAIRPSSGNTIYF.